This T cell receptor beta chain was captured in a study of patients and donors after allogeneic stem cell transplantation. There are 15 residues in the CDR3. Germline values: CDR1 DFQATT, CDR2 SNEGSKA (reference sequence). Trimming removed 7 bases at V and 3 bases at J, with 19 bases between. TCRdb reanalysed the RT-PCR reads using MiXCR and keeps one entry per CDR3 protein. The data hold around 70,000 distinct CDR3 sequences, with about 26% observed a single time. V gene TRBV20-1 combines with J gene TRBJ2-1; D is unresolved. The origin of this receptor is a human donor who was either an allogeneic HSCT recipient or a stem cell or donor lymphocyte infusion donor (not recorded which). It is not recorded whose cells these are; they may come from a transplant donor. The specimen sequenced was blood, either unsorted or a sorted T cell fraction (not recorded which). The CDR3 nucleotides read TGCAGTGTCCGATCAGGAGCGCGTCTCTACAATGAGCAGTTCTTC. Its translation is CSVRSGARLYNEQFF.